The clone carrying this TCR beta chain was seen a few times. Its antigen is not known. This sample was included in a study of vaccination and CD4 T cells after COVID-19. At the level of the study: As control conditions, cultures were given either a CEFX pool serving as positive control, an HIV-1 Nef pool, or no peptide at all.

Described treatment: roughly 11-day PBMC culture with coronavirus spike peptide pools or control peptides (ViraFEST assay). After culture for 9 to 10 days, isolation of CD4+ T cells was performed by negative selection. Per the germline V gene, CDR1 is DFQATT and CDR2 is SNEGSKA (reference sequence). The CDR3 contains 12 residues. V gave up 4 bases and J gave up 5 bases, with 12 bases separating them. The Oncomine TCR Beta short-read assay was applied to DNA of cultured CD4+ T cells. TCRdb fed the PCR reads into MiXCR, producing one record per CDR3 protein. The sample contains 17,000 or so distinct CDR3 sequences, around three fifths of which appear only once.

Sequenced material: CD4+ T cells from blood, cultured in vitro. The origin of this receptor is a human donor who had recovered from COVID-19. V gene TRBV20-1 combines with J gene TRBJ2-7; no reliable D call. In DNA form, the CDR3 reads TGCAGTGCTATTCGGAGCATCCACGAGCAGTACTTC. Translated, it gives CSAIRSIHEQYF.